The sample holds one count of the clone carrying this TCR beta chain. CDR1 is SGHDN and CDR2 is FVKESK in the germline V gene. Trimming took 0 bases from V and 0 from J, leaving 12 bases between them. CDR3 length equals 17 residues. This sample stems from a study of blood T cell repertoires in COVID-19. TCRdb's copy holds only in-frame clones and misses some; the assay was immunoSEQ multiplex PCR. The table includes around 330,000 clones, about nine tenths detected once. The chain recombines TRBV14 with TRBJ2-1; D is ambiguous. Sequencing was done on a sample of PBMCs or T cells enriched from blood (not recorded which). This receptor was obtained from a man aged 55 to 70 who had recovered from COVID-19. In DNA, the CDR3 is TGTGCCAGCAGCCAAGATCTGGCGGCTAGCTCCTACAATGAGCAGTTCTTC. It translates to CASSQDLAASSYNEQFF.